This TCR beta chain was sequenced for a study of cytomegalovirus exposure and HLA in healthy donors. Study-wide findings and caveats: Segments of the TCR beta V type were, in most cases, productive about 90% or about 30% of the time in an earlier analysis.

Vbeta (60) and Jbeta (13) primers were used in the PCR. Measured with immunoSEQ multiplex PCR; TCRdb has only the in-frame clones, and not every one. The sample lists about 100,000 clones; 81% were seen once. A note on this clone: The antigen remains undetermined.

The germline V gene has CDR1 SNHLY and CDR2 FYNNEI. There are 14 residues in the CDR3. The V and J ends lost 8 bases and 5 bases respectively, with 16 bases between them. The rearrangement joins TRBV2 to TRBJ1-5; D possibly corresponds to TRBD1 (6 bases). The sample was PBMCs. This sequence was found in a man aged 40-50 years in good health and CMV-seropositive. In DNA, the CDR3 is TGTGCCAGCCGTGGTGTGGGGGCATATCAGCCCCAGCATTTT. Translation: CASRGVGAYQPQHF. Variable domain in full (rest from reference TRBV2 and TRBJ1-5): EPEVTQTPSHQVTQMGQEVILRCVPISNHLYFYWYRQILGQKVEFLVSFYNNEISEKSEIFDDQFSVERPDGSNFTLKIRSTKLEDSAMYFCASRGVGAYQPQHFGDGTRLSIL.